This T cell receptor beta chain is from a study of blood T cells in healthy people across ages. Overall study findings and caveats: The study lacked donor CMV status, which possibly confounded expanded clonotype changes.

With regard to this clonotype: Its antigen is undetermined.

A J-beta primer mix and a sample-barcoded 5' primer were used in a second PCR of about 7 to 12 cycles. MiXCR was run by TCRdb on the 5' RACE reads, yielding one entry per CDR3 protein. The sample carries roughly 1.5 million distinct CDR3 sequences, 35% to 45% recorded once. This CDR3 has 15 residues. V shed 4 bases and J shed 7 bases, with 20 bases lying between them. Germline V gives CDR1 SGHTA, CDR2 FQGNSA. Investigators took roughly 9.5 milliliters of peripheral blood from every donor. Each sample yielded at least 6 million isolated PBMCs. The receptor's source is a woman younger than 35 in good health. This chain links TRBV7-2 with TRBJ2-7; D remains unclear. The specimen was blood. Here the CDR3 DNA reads TGTGCCAGCAGCTCCCGCCGAGTTCTCTACAATGAGCAGTACTTC. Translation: CASSSRRVLYNEQYF.